This TCR beta chain came from a study of cytomegalovirus exposure and HLA in healthy donors. Findings and limits, study-wide: In an earlier analysis, productive rearrangement rates for most beta V segments clustered near 87% or 30%.

CDR1 and CDR2 (germline): SNHLY, FYNNEI. V gave up 7 bases and J gave up 10 bases; unmatched junction bases: 13. The CDR3 is 15 residues long. PCR amplification relied on 60 Vbeta primers (plus 13 Jbeta primers). Profiling relied on immunoSEQ multiplex PCR, and the TCRdb table lists in-frame clones only, not all of them. The repertoire table contains approximately 120,000 clones. Of note for this clone: The antigen remains unidentified.

This rearrangement joins TRBV2 to TRBJ1-6; 7 nucleotides line up with TRBD1. The clonotype originates from an older woman in good health and CMV-seronegative. Sequencing was performed on PBMCs. CDR3 bases: TGTGCCAGCAATCCACAGGGGACTAGGGACTCACCCCTCCACTTT. It translates to CASNPQGTRDSPLHF.